This T cell receptor beta chain was sequenced during a study of cytomegalovirus exposure and HLA in healthy donors. It was with 60 Vbeta and 13 Jbeta primers that the PCR ran. Data came from immunoSEQ multiplex PCR; TCRdb stores just in-frame clones and leaves some out. The data contain fewer than 150,000 clones, around 74% of them seen just once; the ten biggest clones take up approximately 30%. Study-level points and caveats: Reportedly, HLA-A and HLA-B alleles of most subjects were accurately predicted from TCR beta. Earlier analysis yielded a pattern in which most TCR beta V segments were productive about 87% or about 30% of the time.

V lost 0 bases and J 0 bases, leaving 10 bases between the germline ends. The CDR3 totals 16 residues. Germline V CDR1 and CDR2: SGHRS, YFSETQ. There are a few counts of this clone. Its specificity is unknown. What was sequenced was PBMCs. The TCR was taken from a man between 60 and 75 years old in good health and CMV-seropositive. The V and J genes are TRBV5-1 and TRBJ1-3; D ambiguous. This CDR3 reads CASSLADGYSGNTIYF. CDR3 coding DNA: TGCGCCAGCAGCTTGGCCGACGGGTACTCTGGAAACACCATATATTTT.